This TCR beta chain was obtained from a study of blood T cell repertoires in COVID-19. Background on the study: Acute-phase and convalescent COVID-19 samples originated in the United States, Italy and Spain. From T cells, B-cell-depleted T cells, or PBMCs came the material, which was cDNA or gDNA.

As originally analysed: From reference gene primer amplification, estimates of nucleated cell counts were derived. Sequencing used immunoSEQ multiplex PCR; TCRdb keeps in-frame clones, though not all of them. The D gene and trimming were derived from the DNA, and the V and J assignments and clone size from that table. The sample lists 250,000 or so clones; roughly 84% were seen once. Sequences were obtained from peripheral blood. This TCR was recovered from a woman aged 40 to 50 who had recovered from COVID-19.

The CDR3 bases are TGTGCCAGCAGCCCGGGGACAGGGGCTATTAATGAAAAACTGTTTTTT. Amino acids: CASSPGTGAINEKLFF. V is TRBV7-9 and J is TRBJ1-4, with 10 bases identical to TRBD1. After removal of 5 bases from V and 4 bases from J, the junction contained 7 bases not matched to a gene. The length of the CDR3 is 16 residues. CDR1 and CDR2 from the germline V gene are SEHNR and FQNEAQ (reference sequence).